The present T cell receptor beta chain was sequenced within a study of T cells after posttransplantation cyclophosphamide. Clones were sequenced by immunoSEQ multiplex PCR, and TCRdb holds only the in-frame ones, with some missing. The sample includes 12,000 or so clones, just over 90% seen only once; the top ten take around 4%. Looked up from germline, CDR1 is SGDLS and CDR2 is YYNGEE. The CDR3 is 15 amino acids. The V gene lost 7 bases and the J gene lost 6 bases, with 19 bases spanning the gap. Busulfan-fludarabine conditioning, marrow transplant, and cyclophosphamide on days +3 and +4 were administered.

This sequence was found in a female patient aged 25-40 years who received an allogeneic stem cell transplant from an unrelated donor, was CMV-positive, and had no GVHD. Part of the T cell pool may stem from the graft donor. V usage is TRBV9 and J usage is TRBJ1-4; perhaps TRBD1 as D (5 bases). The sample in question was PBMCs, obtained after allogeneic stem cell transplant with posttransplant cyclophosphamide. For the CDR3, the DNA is TGTGCCAGCTCCAAATCCCCCCAGGGTCATGAAAAACTGTTTTTT. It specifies CASSKSPQGHEKLFF.